Below, 3 T cell receptor beta chains from the same sample are listed, as sequenced in a study of naive and memory T cell subsets (dated 2017 in TCRdb). Library preparation was by 5' RACE. Sequencing was performed on an Illumina MiSeq. Four rounds of PCR, run with the SP2 primer together with nested alpha and beta constant region primers, were used to amplify the ligated cDNA. The public reads were reanalyzed by TCRdb: fastp trimming at Q25, MiXCR alignment, in-frame beta chains only. Rows are combined by CDR3 protein, so each entry shows the most common genes and DNA. Recorded for this sample are roughly 62,000 distinct CDR3 sequences; around 7.7% of them occurred a single time. 8% to 10% of the sample comes from the top ten. A robust, sensitive protocol for the amplification, sequencing and analysis of TCRs was described in the study, in which 3' ligation of a UMI-containing oligonucleotide to TCR cDNA was used.

The source of these receptors is a male donor in good health.

This sequence joins TRBV29-1 and TRBJ2-7, with D possibly TRBD1 on 6 matching bases. The germline V and J ends were trimmed by 3 bases and 6 bases, with 15 bases remaining between them. Germline-derived CDR1 and CDR2 are SQVTM and ANQGSEA. The CDR3 length is 13 residues. The CDR3 here is CSVDGQGFTEQYF. For the CDR3, the DNA is TGCAGCGTTGACGGGCAGGGGTTTACCGAGCAGTACTTC.

This clonotype came up many times. The chain links TRBV7-9 to TRBJ2-5, with TRBD1 identical over 7 bases. CDR3 length: 15 residues. Germline assignment: CDR1 SEHNR and CDR2 FQNEAQ (reference sequence). J gave up 6 bases and V 6 bases, and 13 bases lay outside the gene matches. The CDR3 sequence: CASSFDFGGQKTQYF. The CDR3 DNA sequence: TGTGCCAGCAGTTTTGACTTTGGGGGACAGAAGACCCAGTACTTC.

The V gene is TRBV27, the J gene TRBJ1-2, with a possible D match to TRBD1 (6 bases). The V end lost 2 bases, the J end lost 3 bases, and 13 bases lay between the germline ends. Germline-derived CDR1 and CDR2 are MNHEY and SMNVEV (reference sequence). This CDR3 spans 15 amino acids. The CDR3, as DNA: TGTGCCAGCAGTTTACGGTCAGGGGATTACTATGGCTACACCTTC. Protein product: CASSLRSGDYYGYTF.